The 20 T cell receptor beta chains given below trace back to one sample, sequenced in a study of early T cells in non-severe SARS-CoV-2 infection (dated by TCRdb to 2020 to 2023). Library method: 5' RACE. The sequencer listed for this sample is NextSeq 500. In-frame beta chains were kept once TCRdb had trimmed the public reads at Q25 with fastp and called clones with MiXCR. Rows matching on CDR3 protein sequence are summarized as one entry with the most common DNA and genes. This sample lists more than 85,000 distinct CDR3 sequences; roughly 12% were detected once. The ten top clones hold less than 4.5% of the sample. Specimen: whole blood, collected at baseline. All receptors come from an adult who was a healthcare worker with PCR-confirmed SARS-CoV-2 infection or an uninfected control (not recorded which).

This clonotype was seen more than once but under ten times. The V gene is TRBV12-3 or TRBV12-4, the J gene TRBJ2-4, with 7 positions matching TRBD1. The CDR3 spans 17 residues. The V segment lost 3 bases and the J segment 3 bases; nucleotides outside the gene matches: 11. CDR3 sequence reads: CASSLLRQGYGKNIQYF. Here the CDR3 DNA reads TGTGCCAGCAGTTTGCTACGACAGGGATACGGCAAAAACATTCAGTACTTC.

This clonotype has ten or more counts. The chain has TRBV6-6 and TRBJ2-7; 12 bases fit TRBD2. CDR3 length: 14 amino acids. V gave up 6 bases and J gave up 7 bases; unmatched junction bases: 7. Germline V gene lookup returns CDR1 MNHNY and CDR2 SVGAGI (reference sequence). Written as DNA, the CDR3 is TGTGCCAGCAGAACCCCTGGACTAGCGGGGGAGCAGTACTTC. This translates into CASRTPGLAGEQYF.

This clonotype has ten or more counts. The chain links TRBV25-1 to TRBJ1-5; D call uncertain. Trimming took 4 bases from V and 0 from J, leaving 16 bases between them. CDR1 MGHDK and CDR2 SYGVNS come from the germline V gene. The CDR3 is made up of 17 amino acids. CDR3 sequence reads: CASSVPSRVNSNQPQHF. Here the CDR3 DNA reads TGTGCCAGCAGTGTCCCCTCCCGGGTCAATAGCAATCAGCCCCAGCATTTT.

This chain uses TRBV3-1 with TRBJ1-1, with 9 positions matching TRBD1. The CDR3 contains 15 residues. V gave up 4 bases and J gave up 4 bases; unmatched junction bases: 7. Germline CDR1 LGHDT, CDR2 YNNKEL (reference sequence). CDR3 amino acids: CASSPVTGGFTEAFF. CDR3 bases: TGTGCCAGCAGCCCAGTGACAGGGGGATTCACTGAAGCTTTCTTT.

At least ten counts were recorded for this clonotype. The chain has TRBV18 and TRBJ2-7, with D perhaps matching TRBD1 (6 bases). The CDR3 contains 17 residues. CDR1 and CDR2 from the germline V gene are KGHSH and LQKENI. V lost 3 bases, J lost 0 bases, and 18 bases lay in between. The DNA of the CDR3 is TGTGCCAGCTCACCTGGGGCCCGGGGACAACTCTCCTACGAGCAGTACTTC. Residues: CASSPGARGQLSYEQYF.

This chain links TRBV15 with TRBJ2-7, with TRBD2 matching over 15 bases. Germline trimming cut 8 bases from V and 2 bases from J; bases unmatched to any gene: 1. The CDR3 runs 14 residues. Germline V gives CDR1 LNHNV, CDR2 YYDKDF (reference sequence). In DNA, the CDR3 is TGTGCCACCGGACTAGCGGGGGGGCCCTACGAGCAGTACTTC. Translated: CATGLAGGPYEQYF.

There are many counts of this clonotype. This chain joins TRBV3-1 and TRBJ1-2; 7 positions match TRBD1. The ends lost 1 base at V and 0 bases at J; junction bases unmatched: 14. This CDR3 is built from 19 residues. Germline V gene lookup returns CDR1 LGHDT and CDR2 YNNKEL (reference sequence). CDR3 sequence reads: CASSQVRHRGRGANYGYTF. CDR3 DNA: TGTGCCAGCAGCCAAGTACGACATAGGGGGCGAGGAGCTAACTATGGCTACACCTTC.

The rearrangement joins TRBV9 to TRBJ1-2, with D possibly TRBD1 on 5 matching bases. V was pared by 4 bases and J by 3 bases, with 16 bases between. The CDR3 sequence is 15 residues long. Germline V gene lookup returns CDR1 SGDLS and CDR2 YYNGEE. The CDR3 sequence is CASSPEGTLDYGYTF. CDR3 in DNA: TGTGCCAGCAGCCCTGAAGGGACGTTAGACTATGGCTACACCTTC.

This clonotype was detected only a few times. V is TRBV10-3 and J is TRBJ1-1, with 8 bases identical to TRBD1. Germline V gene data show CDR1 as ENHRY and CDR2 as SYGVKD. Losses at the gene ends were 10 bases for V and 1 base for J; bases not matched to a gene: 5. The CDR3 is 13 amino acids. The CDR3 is CATKGQENTEAFF. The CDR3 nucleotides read TGTGCCACCAAGGGACAGGAGAACACTGAAGCTTTCTTT.

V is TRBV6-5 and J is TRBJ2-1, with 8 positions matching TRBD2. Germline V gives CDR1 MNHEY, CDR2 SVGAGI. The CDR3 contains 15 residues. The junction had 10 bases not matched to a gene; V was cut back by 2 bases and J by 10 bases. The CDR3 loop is CASSYVGTRVREQFF. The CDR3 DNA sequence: TGTGCCAGCAGTTACGTTGGGACTAGAGTTCGGGAGCAGTTCTTC.

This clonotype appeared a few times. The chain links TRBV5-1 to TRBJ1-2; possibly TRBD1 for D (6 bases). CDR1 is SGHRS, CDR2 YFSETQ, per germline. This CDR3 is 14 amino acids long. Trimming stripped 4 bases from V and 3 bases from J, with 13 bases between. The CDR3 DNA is TGCGCCAGCAGCGGACAAGGGGGAGACTATGGCTACACCTTC. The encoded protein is CASSGQGGDYGYTF.

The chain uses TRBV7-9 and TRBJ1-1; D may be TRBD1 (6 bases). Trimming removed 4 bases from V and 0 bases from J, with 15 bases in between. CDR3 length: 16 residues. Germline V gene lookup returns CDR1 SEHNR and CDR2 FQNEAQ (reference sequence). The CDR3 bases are TGTGCCAGCAGCTCCCAACAGGGAAGGATGAACACTGAAGCTTTCTTT. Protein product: CASSSQQGRMNTEAFF.

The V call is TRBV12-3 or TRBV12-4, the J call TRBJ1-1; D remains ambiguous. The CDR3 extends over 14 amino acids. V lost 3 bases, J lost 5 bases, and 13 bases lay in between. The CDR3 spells CASSFQSAETEAFF. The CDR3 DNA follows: TGTGCCAGCAGTTTTCAGTCGGCGGAAACTGAAGCTTTCTTT.

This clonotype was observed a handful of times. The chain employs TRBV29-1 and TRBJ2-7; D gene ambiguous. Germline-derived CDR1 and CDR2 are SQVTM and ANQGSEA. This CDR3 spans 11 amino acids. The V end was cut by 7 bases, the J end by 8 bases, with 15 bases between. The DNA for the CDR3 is TGCAGCGCACGGGCCGGGTATCAGCAGTACTTC. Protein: CSARAGYQQYF.

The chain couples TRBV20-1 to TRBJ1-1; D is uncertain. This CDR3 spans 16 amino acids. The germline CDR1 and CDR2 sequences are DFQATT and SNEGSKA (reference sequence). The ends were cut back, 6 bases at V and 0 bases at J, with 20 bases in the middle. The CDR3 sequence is CSARPPQSAMNTEAFF. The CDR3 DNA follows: TGCAGTGCCCGACCCCCCCAGAGTGCTATGAACACTGAAGCTTTCTTT.

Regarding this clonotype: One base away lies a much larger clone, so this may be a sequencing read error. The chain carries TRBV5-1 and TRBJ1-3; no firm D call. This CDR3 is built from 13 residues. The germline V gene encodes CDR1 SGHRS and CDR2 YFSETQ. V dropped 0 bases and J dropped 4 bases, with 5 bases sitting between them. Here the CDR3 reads CASSLGHGNTIYF. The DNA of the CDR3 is TGCGCCAGCAGCTTGGGCCACGGAAACACCATATATTTT.

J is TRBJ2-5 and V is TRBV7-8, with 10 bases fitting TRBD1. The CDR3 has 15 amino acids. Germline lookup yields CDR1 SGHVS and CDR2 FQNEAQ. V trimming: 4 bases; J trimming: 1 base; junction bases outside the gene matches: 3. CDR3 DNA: TGTGCCAGCAGCTCCCGGGACAGGGGCCAAGAGACCCAGTACTTC. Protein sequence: CASSSRDRGQETQYF.

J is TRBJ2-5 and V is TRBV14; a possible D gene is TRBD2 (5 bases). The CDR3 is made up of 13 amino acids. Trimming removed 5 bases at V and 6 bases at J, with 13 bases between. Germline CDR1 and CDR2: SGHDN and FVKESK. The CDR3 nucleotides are TGTGCCAGCAGCTACTCCGGGGTGAAGACCCAGTACTTC. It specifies CASSYSGVKTQYF.

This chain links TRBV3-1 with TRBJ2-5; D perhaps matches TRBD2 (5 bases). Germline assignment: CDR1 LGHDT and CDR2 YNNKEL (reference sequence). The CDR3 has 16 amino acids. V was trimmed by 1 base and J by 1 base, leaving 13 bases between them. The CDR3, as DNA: TGTGCCAGCAGCCAAGGATACAGCGGCGCCCAAGAGACCCAGTACTTC. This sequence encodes CASSQGYSGAQETQYF.

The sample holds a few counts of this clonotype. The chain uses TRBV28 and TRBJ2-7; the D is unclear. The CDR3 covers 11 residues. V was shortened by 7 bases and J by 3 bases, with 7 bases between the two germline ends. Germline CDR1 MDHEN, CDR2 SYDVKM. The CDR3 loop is CASTRNYEQYF. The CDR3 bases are TGTGCCAGCACCCGAAACTACGAGCAGTACTTC. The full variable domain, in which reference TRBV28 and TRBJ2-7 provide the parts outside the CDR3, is DVKVTQSSRYLVKRTGEKVFLECVQDMDHENMFWYRQDPGLGLRLIYFSYDVKMKEKGDIPEGYSVSREKKERFSLILESASTNQTSMYLCASTRNYEQYFGPGTRLTVT.